These 14 T cell receptor beta chains were sequenced from one sample in a study of shared clonotypes between healthy human individuals. TCRdb's table, derived via immunoSEQ multiplex PCR, lists solely in-frame clones and lacks some. The table lists some 120,000 clones, around 65% of them singletons. Sequenced input: memory CD8+ T cells sorted from blood. Subset described: CD45RO+ cells pooled with CCR7-negative TemRA cells. These receptors were taken from a woman aged 25 to 39 in good health.

This clone was observed many times. The V call is TRBV2, the J call TRBJ2-7; D call uncertain. The V gene lost 3 bases and the J gene lost 2 bases, with 5 bases spanning the gap. This CDR3 is 12 amino acids long. CDR1 and CDR2 (germline): SNHLY, FYNNEI. CDR3 nucleotides: TGTGCCAGCAGTGAGTCAGCCTACGAGCAGTACTTC. Its translation is CASSESAYEQYF. The full variable domain, rest sourced from reference TRBV2 and TRBJ2-7, is EPEVTQTPSHQVTQMGQEVILRCVPISNHLYFYWYRQILGQKVEFLVSFYNNEISEKSEIFDDQFSVERPDGSNFTLKIRSTKLEDSAMYFCASSESAYEQYFGPGTRLTVT.

The rearrangement joins TRBV2 to TRBJ2-7; TRBD1 aligns across 12 bases. The length of the CDR3 is 14 residues. Germline values: CDR1 SNHLY, CDR2 FYNNEI. With V trimmed by 6 bases and J by 5 bases, 5 bases remained unmatched. The CDR3 spells CASRWDRGPNEQYF. The CDR3, as DNA: TGTGCCAGCAGATGGGACAGGGGGCCTAACGAGCAGTACTTC.

The chain recombines TRBV30 with TRBJ1-5, with D unresolved. CDR3 size: 16 residues. The germline V and J ends were trimmed by 4 bases and 0 bases, with 16 bases remaining between them. Germline lookup yields CDR1 GTSNPN and CDR2 SVGIG (reference sequence). The chain's CDR3 is CAWTIKPGNSNQPQHF. CDR3 bases: TGTGCCTGGACCATTAAGCCCGGAAATAGCAATCAGCCCCAGCATTTT. The full variable domain, completed using reference TRBV30 and TRBJ1-5, is SQTIHQWPATLVQPVGSPLSLECTVEGTSNPNLYWYRQAAGRGLQLLFYSVGIGQISSEVPQNLSASRPQDRQFILSSKKLLLSDSGFYLCAWTIKPGNSNQPQHFGDGTRLSIL.

This clone was picked up a small number of times. V is TRBV7-9 and J is TRBJ2-1; the match to TRBD2 covers 11 bases. Germline V gives CDR1 SEHNR, CDR2 FQNEAQ (reference sequence). With V trimmed by 5 bases and J by 7 bases, 7 bases remained unmatched. The CDR3 has 15 amino acids. Written as DNA, the CDR3 is TGTGCCAGCAGCGCTAGGAGGACTAGCGGGAATGAGCAGTTCTTC. It translates to CASSARRTSGNEQFF. Supplemented by reference TRBV7-9 and TRBJ2-1, the full variable domain reads DTGVSQNPRHKITKRGQNVTFRCDPISEHNRLYWYRQTLGQGPEFLTYFQNEAQLEKSRLLSDRFSAERPKGSFSTLEIQRTEQGDSAMYLCASSARRTSGNEQFFGPGTRLTVL.

This rearrangement joins TRBV13 to TRBJ1-1; D possibly corresponds to TRBD1 (5 bases). The CDR3 extends over 14 amino acids. Germline loops: CDR1 PRHDT, CDR2 FYEKMQ (reference sequence). Trimming left V 5 bases short and J 1 base short, with 11 bases between. The CDR3 DNA follows: TGTGCCAGCAGCGCCTCGACAGAGAACACTGAAGCTTTCTTT. Its translation: CASSASTENTEAFF.

A few counts support this clone. This CDR3 reads CASSETRRGSRNTIYF. In DNA form, the CDR3 reads TGTGCCAGCAGTGAAACGCGGCGAGGGTCGCGAAACACCATATATTTT. V is TRBV6-1 and J is TRBJ1-3; D uncertain. Germline values: CDR1 MNHNS, CDR2 SASEGT. The CDR3 is 16 amino acids. V shed 2 bases and J shed 5 bases, with 16 bases lying between them.

The V and J genes are TRBV29-1 and TRBJ1-1; no reliable D call. Trimming pared 2 bases from V and 11 bases from J, leaving 9 bases between. CDR1 and CDR2 from the germline V gene are SQVTM and ANQGSEA. This CDR3 region has 10 residues. As DNA, the CDR3 is TGCAGCGTTGAACGAAGAGGGGCTTTCTTT. Translated: CSVERRGAFF.

This chain connects TRBV10-3 to TRBJ2-1; maybe TRBD2 (6 bases). The CDR3 runs 13 residues. Germline V gives CDR1 ENHRY, CDR2 SYGVKD. The V end was cut by 7 bases, the J end by 1 base, with 8 bases between. The CDR3 here is CAIKAGSYNEQFF. CDR3 bases: TGTGCCATCAAGGCGGGATCCTACAATGAGCAGTTCTTC.

The rearrangement links TRBV29-1 to TRBJ2-7, with D possibly matching TRBD1 (5 bases). This CDR3 region has 16 residues. CDR1 is SQVTM, CDR2 ANQGSEA, per germline. Trimming left V 4 bases short and J 2 bases short, with 21 bases between. DNA of the CDR3: TGCAGCGTTGGATTGGAGATTCCAGGGAAACCCTACGAGCAGTACTTC. Translating gives CSVGLEIPGKPYEQYF.

Points on this clone: This specimen includes other DNA sequences encoding the same CDR3. The chain carries TRBV5-6 and TRBJ1-5, with 7 positions matching TRBD1. CDR1 and CDR2 (germline): SGHDT, YYEEEE. The CDR3 is 15 amino acids. V was clipped by 0 bases and J by 4 bases; unmatched bases: 4. CDR3 sequence: CASSLGAGGNQPQHF. Written as DNA, the CDR3 is TGTGCCAGCAGCTTGGGGGCAGGGGGGAATCAGCCCCAGCATTTT.

The V gene is TRBV19, the J gene TRBJ1-1; D is unclear. Trimming removed 3 bases from V and 2 bases from J, with 16 bases in between. This CDR3 region has 16 residues. Germline V lookup: CDR1 LNHDA, CDR2 SQIVND (reference sequence). The CDR3 nucleotides read TGTGCCAGTAGTATTCTTCAAAGAACGGCCAACACTGAAGCTTTCTTT. Translating gives CASSILQRTANTEAFF.

V is TRBV7-2 and J is TRBJ1-1, with D tentatively TRBD1 (5 bases). Trimming removed 5 bases from V and 3 bases from J, with 7 bases in between. Germline V CDR1 and CDR2: SGHTA, FQGNSA. This CDR3 is built from 12 residues. The DNA for the CDR3 is TGTGCCAGCAGCCGGGGGGACACTGAAGCTTTCTTT. Protein product: CASSRGDTEAFF.

V is TRBV11-3 and J is TRBJ2-7; D remains unclear. With 5 bases removed from V and 6 bases from J, the gap between germline ends came to 17 bases. The CDR3 sequence is 14 residues long. Germline CDR1 and CDR2: SGHNT and YENEEA. The CDR3 DNA reads as TGTGCCAGCAGCAGTGACAAGCAAGGTGGCGAGCAGTACTTC. Protein sequence: CASSSDKQGGEQYF. The full variable domain, rest sourced from reference TRBV11-3 and TRBJ2-7, is EAGVVQSPRYKIIEKKQPVAFWCNPISGHNTLYWYLQNLGQGPELLIRYENEEAVDDSQLPKDRFSAERLKGVDSTLKIQPAELGDSAVYLCASSSDKQGGEQYFGPGTRLTVT.

This chain links TRBV7-8 with TRBJ2-3, with D possibly TRBD1 on 5 matching bases. The V gene lost 3 bases and the J gene lost 0 bases, with 16 bases spanning the gap. Germline V gene lookup returns CDR1 SGHVS and CDR2 FQNEAQ. The CDR3 is 17 amino acids. The CDR3 sequence: CASSFLGAGPSTDTQYF. CDR3 in DNA: TGTGCCAGCAGCTTCCTAGGGGCCGGGCCGAGCACAGATACGCAGTATTTT.